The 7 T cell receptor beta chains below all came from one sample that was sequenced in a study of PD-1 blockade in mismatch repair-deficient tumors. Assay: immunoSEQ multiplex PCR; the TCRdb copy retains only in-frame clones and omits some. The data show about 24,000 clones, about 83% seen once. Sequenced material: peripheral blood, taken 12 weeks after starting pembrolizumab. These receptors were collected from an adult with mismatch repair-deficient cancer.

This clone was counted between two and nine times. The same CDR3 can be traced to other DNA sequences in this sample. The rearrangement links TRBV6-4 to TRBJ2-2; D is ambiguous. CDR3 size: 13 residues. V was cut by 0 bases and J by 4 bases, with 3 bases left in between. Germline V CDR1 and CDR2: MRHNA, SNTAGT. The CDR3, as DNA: TGTGCCAGCAGTGACTCCAGCACCGGGGAGCTGTTTTTT. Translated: CASSDSSTGELFF.

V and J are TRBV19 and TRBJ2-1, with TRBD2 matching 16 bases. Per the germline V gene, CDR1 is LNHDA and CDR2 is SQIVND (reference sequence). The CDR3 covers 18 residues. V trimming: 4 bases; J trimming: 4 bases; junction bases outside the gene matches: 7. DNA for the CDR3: TGTGCCAGTAGTACGGGACTAGCGGGAGGGGTTTTATACAATGAGCAGTTCTTC. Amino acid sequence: CASSTGLAGGVLYNEQFF.

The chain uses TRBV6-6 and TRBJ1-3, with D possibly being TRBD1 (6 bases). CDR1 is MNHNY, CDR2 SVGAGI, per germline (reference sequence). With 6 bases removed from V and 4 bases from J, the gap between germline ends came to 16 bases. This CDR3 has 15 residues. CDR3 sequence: CASSLSTGSGNTIYF. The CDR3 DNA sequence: TGTGCCAGCAGCCTATCAACAGGGTCCGGAAACACCATATATTTT.

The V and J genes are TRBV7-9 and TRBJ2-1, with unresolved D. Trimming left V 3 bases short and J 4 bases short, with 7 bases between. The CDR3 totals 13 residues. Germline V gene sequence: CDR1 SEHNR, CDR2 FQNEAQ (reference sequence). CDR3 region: CASSFSTYNEQFF. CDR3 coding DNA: TGTGCCAGCAGCTTCTCCACTTACAATGAGCAGTTCTTC.

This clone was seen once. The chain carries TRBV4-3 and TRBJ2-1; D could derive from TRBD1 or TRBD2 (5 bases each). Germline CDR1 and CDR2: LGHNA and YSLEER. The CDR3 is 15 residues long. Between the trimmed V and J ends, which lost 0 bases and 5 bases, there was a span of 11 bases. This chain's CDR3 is CASSQEMGDDNEQFF. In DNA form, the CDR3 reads TGCGCCAGCAGCCAAGAGATGGGGGATGACAATGAGCAGTTCTTC.

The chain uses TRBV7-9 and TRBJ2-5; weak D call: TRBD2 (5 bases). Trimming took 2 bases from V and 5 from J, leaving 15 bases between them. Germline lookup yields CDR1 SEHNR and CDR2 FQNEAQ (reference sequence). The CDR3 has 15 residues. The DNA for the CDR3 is TGTGCCAGCAGCTTACCCCGGACTTTGGGCGAGACCCAGTACTTC. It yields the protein CASSLPRTLGETQYF.

The chain's CDR3 is CASSEGSRGYTQETQYF. CDR3 sequence (DNA): TGTGCCAGCAGTGAAGGGAGTCGCGGGTACACCCAAGAGACCCAGTACTTC. The chain joins TRBV2 to TRBJ2-5, with D perhaps TRBD2 (5 bases). CDR1 and CDR2 (germline): SNHLY, FYNNEI. CDR3 length: 17 amino acids. Trimming took off 1 base at V and 1 base at J, with 16 bases between the two ends.